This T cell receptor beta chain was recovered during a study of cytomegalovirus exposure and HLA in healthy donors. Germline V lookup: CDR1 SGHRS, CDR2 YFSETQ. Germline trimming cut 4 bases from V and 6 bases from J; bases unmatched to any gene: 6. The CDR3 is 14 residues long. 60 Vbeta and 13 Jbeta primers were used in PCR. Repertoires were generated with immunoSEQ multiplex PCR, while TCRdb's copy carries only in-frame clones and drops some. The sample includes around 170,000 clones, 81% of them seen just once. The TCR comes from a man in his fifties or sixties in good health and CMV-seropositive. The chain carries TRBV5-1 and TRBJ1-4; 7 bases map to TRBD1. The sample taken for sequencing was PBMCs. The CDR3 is CASSTGVNDEKLFF. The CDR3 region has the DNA TGCGCCAGCAGCACAGGGGTTAACGATGAAAAACTGTTTTTT.